This T cell receptor (beta chain) was documented in a study of OX40 agonist ivuxolimab in advanced cancers. This CDR3 is 15 amino acids long. The V end was cut by 0 bases, the J end by 2 bases, with 11 bases between. From germline, CDR1 is SGHNT and CDR2 YENEEA. Clones were sequenced by immunoSEQ multiplex PCR, and TCRdb holds only the in-frame ones, with some missing. The sample contains 60,000 to 65,000 clones, 80% to 95% of which appear only once. This sequence originates from an adult with an advanced solid tumor such as melanoma, head and neck, liver or kidney cancer. The rearrangement uses TRBV11-3 and TRBJ2-7; D gene uncertain. Here the sequenced sample was CD4+ or CD8+ T cells sorted from blood, taken in a trial of the OX40 agonist ivuxolimab. The DNA of the CDR3 is TGTGCCAGCAGCTTAGACTTGGGCCTTACCTACGAGCAGTACTTC. As protein: CASSLDLGLTYEQYF. Combining the CDR3 with reference TRBV11-3 and TRBJ2-7 gives the whole variable domain EAGVVQSPRYKIIEKKQPVAFWCNPISGHNTLYWYLQNLGQGPELLIRYENEEAVDDSQLPKDRFSAERLKGVDSTLKIQPAELGDSAVYLCASSLDLGLTYEQYFGPGTRLTVT.